The clone carrying this T cell receptor (beta chain) was seen once. What it binds is not known. The data were obtained in a study of cytomegalovirus exposure and HLA in healthy donors. Study-wide results and caveats: A later analysis linked roughly 17,000 TCR beta sequences to HLA alleles at 0.05 false discovery rate.

With 60 Vbeta and 13 Jbeta primers, the PCR was carried out. Assay used: immunoSEQ multiplex PCR; TCRdb lists only in-frame clones, some missing. Of some 140,000 clones detected, 80% to 85% appear once; the ten largest clones hold about 8.1%. Per germline, CDR1 SGHVS and CDR2 FNYEAQ. Trimming removed 6 bases from V and 7 bases from J, with 24 bases in between. This CDR3 is built from 16 residues. The receptor comes from a woman aged 45-60 years in good health and CMV-seropositive. Specimen: PBMCs. The J gene is TRBJ1-2, the V gene TRBV7-6; weak D call: TRBD1 (6 bases). The CDR3 DNA reads as TGTGCCAGCAGTTACGTTTACAGGGAACATCGTCGTGGCTACACCTTC. As protein: CASSYVYREHRRGYTF.